The rows below give T cell receptor beta chains drawn from one sample of a study of shared clonotypes between healthy human individuals. The protocol was immunoSEQ multiplex PCR, while the TCRdb copy is restricted to in-frame clones and leaves out a portion. The sample contains hundreds of thousands of clones, around four fifths of which appear only once. Specimen: memory CD4+ T cells sorted from blood. The receptors originated from a woman aged 30 to 39 in good health. The CDR3 runs from the conserved cysteine through the conserved F or W. D genes are given only for firm matches. Expanded clones are given a class, and other clones once, few, many or no size at all.

TRBJ2-2 | few | TRBV5-1 | TRBD2 | CASSPGLAGATGELFF | TGCGCCAGCAGCCCCGGACTAGCGGGAGCGACCGGGGAGCTGTTTTTT
TRBJ2-7 | NA | TRBV5-1 | NA | CASSLRRGTSSYEQYF | TGCGCCAGCAGCTTAAGGAGAGGAACCAGCTCCTACGAGCAGTACTTC
TRBJ2-7 | once | TRBV4-1 | TRBD1 | CASSRLIGDRTYEQYF | TGCGCCAGCAGCCGACTGATTGGGGACAGAACCTACGAGCAGTACTTC
TRBJ1-1 | NA | TRBV10-3 | NA | CAISGPLQGRGTEAFF | TGTGCCATCAGCGGTCCGTTACAGGGTAGGGGCACTGAAGCTTTCTTT
TRBJ2-3 | NA | TRBV5-1 | NA | CASSLAAVEDTQYF | TGCGCCAGCAGCTTGGCGGCGGTTGAAGATACGCAGTATTTT
TRBJ1-3 | NA | TRBV19 | TRBD1 | CASSIQGAVNTIYF | TGTGCCAGTAGTATCCAGGGGGCGGTGAACACCATATATTTT
TRBJ2-1 | few | TRBV19 | NA | CASSTWRSFGLYNEQFF | TGTGCCAGTAGTACCTGGCGCTCCTTTGGGCTTTACAATGAGCAGTTCTTC
TRBJ2-7 | NA | TRBV4-2 | NA | CASSPINSKGREISYEQYF | TGTGCCAGCAGCCCTATCAACTCCAAGGGACGGGAAATCTCCTACGAGCAGTACTTC
TRBJ1-4 | NA | TRBV18 | NA | CASSGASNPGEKLFF | TGTGCCAGCTCGGGGGCGTCCAATCCCGGTGAAAAACTGTTTTTT
TRBJ2-1 | NA | TRBV30 | NA | CAWSSLEQHFGEQFF | TGTGCCTGGAGTAGCCTGGAGCAGCACTTTGGTGAGCAGTTCTTC
TRBJ2-1 | NA | TRBV19 | NA | CASSGGLYNEQFF | TGTGCCAGTAGTGGAGGACTGTACAATGAGCAGTTCTTC
TRBJ2-5 | NA | TRBV30 | NA | CAWSGGAQTQYF | TGTGCCTGGAGTGGGGGGGCGCAGACCCAGTACTTC